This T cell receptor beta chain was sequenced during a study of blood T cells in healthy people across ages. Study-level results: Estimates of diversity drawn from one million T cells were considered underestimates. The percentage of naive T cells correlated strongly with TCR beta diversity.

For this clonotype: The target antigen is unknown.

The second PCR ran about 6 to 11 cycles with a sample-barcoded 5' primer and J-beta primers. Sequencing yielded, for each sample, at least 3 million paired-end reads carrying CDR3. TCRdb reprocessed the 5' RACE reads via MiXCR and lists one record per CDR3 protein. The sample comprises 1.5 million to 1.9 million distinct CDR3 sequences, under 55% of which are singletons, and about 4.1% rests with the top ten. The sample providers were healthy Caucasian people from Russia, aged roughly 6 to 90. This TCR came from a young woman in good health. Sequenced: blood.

The CDR3 loop reads CASSDPRGVLDTQYF. The CDR3 DNA sequence: TGTGCCAGCAGCGACCCCAGGGGGGTTTTGGATACGCAGTATTTT. The chain has TRBV6-6 and TRBJ2-3, with D possibly TRBD1 on 7 matching bases. Germline V gene sequence: CDR1 MNHNY, CDR2 SVGAGI (reference sequence). This CDR3 is built from 15 residues. The germline V and J ends were trimmed by 6 bases and 6 bases, with 19 bases remaining between them.